This T cell receptor beta chain was recovered during a study of early T cells in non-severe SARS-CoV-2 infection. Via MiXCR, TCRdb re-called the 5' RACE reads, giving one row per CDR3 protein. The sample contains roughly 56,000 distinct CDR3 sequences, around 15% of which appear only once. There are a few counts of this clonotype. Germline CDR1 is MNHNS and CDR2 is SASEGT. The CDR3 has 12 amino acids. V lost 10 bases and J lost 3, with 12 bases in between. Sequencing was performed on whole blood, taken at baseline. The chain recombines TRBV6-1 with TRBJ1-1; D not resolved. This clonotype originated in an adult who was a healthcare worker with PCR-confirmed SARS-CoV-2 infection or an uninfected control (not recorded which). The CDR3 DNA sequence: TGTGCCACCGCCCCCCAGGACACTGAAGCTTTCTTT. This gives the protein CATAPQDTEAFF.